This TCR beta chain derives from a study of blood T cell repertoires in COVID-19. Study at large: Samples taken during acute and convalescent COVID-19 were collected in the United States, Italy and Spain.

Per the study methods: Reference gene primer amplification in the assay estimated nucleated cell counts. TCRdb keeps only in-frame clones here, not all; method: immunoSEQ multiplex PCR. The V and J calls and clone size are taken from that table; D and trimming were inferred from the DNA. The sample lists a few hundred thousand clones, approximately 90% occurring once. Germline V gene lookup returns CDR1 SQVTM and CDR2 ANQGSEA. The trim removed 7 bases at V and 10 bases at J, leaving 3 bases unmatched. The CDR3 consists of 10 residues. Allocation to cohorts depended on clinical history reported by the participants. The study counted Cohort 3 donors as recovered given two negative PCRs, clearance, or symptom resolution.

This clonotype was sampled from a woman aged 18-29 years who had recovered from COVID-19. The chain links TRBV29-1 to TRBJ2-1; TRBD2 aligns across 8 bases. Sequencing was done on a sample of PBMCs or T cells enriched from blood (not recorded which). CDR3 DNA sequence: TGCAGCGCCGGGAGGGAGGAGCAGTTCTTC. Translated, it gives CSAGREEQFF.